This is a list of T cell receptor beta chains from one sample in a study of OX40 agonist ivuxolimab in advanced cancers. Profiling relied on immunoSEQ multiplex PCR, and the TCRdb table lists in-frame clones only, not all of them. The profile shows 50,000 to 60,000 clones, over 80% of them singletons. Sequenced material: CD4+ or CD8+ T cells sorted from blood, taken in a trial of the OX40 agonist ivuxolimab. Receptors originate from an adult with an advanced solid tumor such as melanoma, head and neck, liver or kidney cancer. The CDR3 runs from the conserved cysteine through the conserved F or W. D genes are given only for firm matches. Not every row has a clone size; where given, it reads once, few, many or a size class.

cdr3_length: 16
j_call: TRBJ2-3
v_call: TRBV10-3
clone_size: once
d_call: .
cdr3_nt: TGTGCCATCAGTCCTCACACCGGCGGTAGCACAGATACGCAGTATTTT
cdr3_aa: CAISPHTGGSTDTQYF

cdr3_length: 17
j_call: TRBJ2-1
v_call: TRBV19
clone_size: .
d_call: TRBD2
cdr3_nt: TGTGCCAGTAGTATCGCACTAGCGGGAGGGCCGGACAATGAGCAGTTCTTC
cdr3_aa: CASSIALAGGPDNEQFF

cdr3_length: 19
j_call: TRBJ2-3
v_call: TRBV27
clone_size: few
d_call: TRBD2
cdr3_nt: TGTGCCAGCAGTTTATCCCTACCTAGGGAGCGGGAGGCCGCAGATACGCAGTATTTT
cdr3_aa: CASSLSLPREREAADTQYF

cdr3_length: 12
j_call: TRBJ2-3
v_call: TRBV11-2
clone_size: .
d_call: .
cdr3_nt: TGTGCCAGCAGCTTAGGAACGGATACGCAGTATTTT
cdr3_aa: CASSLGTDTQYF

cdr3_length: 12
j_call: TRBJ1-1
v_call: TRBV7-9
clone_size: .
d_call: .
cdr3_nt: TGTGCCAGCAGCTTAGGTTCAGGGGAAGCTTTCTTT
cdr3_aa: CASSLGSGEAFF

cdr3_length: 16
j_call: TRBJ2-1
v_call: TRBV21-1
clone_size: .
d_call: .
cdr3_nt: TGTGCCAGCAGCAAAAGTGCTACAGGGTGCCACAATGAGCAGTTCTTC
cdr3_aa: CASSKSATGCHNEQFF

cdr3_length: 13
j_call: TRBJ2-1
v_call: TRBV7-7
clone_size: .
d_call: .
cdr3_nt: TGTGCCAGCAGCACAGGCGCCTACAATGAGCAGTTCTTC
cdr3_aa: CASSTGAYNEQFF

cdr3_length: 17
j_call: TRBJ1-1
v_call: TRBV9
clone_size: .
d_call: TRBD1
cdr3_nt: TGTGCCAGCAGCGTAGCTACAGACGGGACAGTTAACACTGAAGCTTTCTTT
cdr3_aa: CASSVATDGTVNTEAFF

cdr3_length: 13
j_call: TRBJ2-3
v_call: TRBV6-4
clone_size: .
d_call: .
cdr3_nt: TGTGCCAGCAGTGACCCCTACCCAGATACGCAGTATTTT
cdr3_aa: CASSDPYPDTQYF

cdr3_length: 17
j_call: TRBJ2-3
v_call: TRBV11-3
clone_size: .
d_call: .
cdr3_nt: TGTGCCAGCAGCTACGGACGGCGGATGGGGGGCGAAGATACGCAGTATTTT
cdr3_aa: CASSYGRRMGGEDTQYF

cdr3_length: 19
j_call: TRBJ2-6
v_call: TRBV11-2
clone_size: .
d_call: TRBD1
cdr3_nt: TGTGCCAGCAGCGCCGGGACAGGGGGCAACTGGGTAGGGGCCAACGTCCTGACTTTC
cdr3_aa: CASSAGTGGNWVGANVLTF

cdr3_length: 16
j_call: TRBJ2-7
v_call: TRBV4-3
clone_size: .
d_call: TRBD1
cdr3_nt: TGCGCCAGCAGCCAAGATAGACAGGGTACCTCCTACGAGCAGTACTTC
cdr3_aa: CASSQDRQGTSYEQYF

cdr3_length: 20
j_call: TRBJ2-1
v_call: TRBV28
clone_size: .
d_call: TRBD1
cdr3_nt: TGTGCCAGCAGATTCCGTCCTGGACAGGGGGCTCTAAGCTCCTACAATGAGCAGTTCTTC
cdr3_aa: CASRFRPGQGALSSYNEQFF

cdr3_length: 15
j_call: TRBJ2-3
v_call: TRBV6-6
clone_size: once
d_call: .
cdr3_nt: TGTGCCAGCAGTTACTCGGGCGAGAGCACAGATACGCAGTATTTT
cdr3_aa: CASSYSGESTDTQYF

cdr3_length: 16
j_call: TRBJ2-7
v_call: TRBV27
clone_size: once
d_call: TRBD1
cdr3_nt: TGTGCCAGCAGTTTGTTACCGGGACAGGGGATTTACGAGCAGTACTTC
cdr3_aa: CASSLLPGQGIYEQYF

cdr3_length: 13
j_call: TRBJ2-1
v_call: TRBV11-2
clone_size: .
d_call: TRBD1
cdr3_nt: TGTGCCAGCGGGGGACAGCAGAACAATGAGCAGTTCTTC
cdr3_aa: CASGGQQNNEQFF

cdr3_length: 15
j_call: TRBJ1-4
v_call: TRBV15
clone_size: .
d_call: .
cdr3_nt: TGTGCCACCAGCAGATCCAGGGTGGGGAGCGAAAAACTGTTTTTT
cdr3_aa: CATSRSRVGSEKLFF

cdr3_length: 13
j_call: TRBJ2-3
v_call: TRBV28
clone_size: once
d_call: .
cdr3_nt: TGTGCCAGCAGTTTGGTGGTGACAGATACGCAGTATTTT
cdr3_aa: CASSLVVTDTQYF

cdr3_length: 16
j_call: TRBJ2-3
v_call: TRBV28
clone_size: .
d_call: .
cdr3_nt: TGTGCCAGCAGTCTAGGACAGAGACCTAGCACAGATACGCAGTATTTT
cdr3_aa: CASSLGQRPSTDTQYF

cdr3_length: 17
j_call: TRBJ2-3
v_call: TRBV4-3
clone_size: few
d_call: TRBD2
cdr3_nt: TGCGCCAGCAGCCAGGCTTTCGCGGGAGGACCCACAGATACGCAGTATTTT
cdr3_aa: CASSQAFAGGPTDTQYF

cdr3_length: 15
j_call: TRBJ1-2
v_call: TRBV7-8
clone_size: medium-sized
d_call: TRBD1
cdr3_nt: TGTGCCAGCAGCTCCCCGGGACAGGGGGCCAGTGGCTACACCTTC
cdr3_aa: CASSSPGQGASGYTF

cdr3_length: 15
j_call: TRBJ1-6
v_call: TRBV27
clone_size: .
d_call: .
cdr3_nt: TGTGCCAGCAGTCACGGAGGCCGTGGGGCTTCACCCCTCCACTTT
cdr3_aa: CASSHGGRGASPLHF

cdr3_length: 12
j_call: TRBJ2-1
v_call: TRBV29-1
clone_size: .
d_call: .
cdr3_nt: TGCAGCGTTGATCCTACTACCGGGGAGCAGTTCTTC
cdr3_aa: CSVDPTTGEQFF

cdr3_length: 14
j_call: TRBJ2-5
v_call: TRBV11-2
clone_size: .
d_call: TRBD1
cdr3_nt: TGTGCCAGCAGTAGGACAGGGGGTTTAGAGACCCAGTACTTC
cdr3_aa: CASSRTGGLETQYF

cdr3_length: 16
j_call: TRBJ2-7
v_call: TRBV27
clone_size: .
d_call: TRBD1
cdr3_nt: TGTGCCAGCAGTTTATTGAACGACAGGGGAGCCTACGAGCAGTACTTC
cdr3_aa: CASSLLNDRGAYEQYF

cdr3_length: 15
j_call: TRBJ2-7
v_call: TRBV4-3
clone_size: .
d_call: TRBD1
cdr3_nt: TGCGCCAGCAGCCAAGAGGAGACAGGGGGCTACGAGCAGTACTTC
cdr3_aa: CASSQEETGGYEQYF

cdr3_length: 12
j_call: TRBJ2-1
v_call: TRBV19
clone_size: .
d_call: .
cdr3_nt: TGTGCCAGTAGTGTCCTTGGGGATGAGCAGTTCTTC
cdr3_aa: CASSVLGDEQFF

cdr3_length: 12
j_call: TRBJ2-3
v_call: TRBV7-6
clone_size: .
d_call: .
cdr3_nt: TGTGCCAGCAGCTTAAGCGAAGATACGCAGTATTTT
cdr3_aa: CASSLSEDTQYF

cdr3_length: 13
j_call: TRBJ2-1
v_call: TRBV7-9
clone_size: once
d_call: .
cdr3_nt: TGTGCCAGCAGCTTAGTGGCCCACGATGAGCAGTTCTTC
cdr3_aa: CASSLVAHDEQFF

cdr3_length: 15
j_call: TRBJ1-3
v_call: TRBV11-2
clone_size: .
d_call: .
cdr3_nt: TGTGCCAGCAGCTTAGAAGGCACAGCCGGAAACACCATATATTTT
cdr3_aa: CASSLEGTAGNTIYF

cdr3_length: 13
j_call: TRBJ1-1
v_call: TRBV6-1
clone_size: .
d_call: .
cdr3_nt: TGTGCCAGCAGTGCAACACAGGGTTCTGAAGCTTTCTTT
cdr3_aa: CASSATQGSEAFF

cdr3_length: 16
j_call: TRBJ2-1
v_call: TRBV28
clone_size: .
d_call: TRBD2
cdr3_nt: TGTGCCAGCAGCCGTCCCGGGACTAGGGTGGGAGATGAGCAGTTCTTC
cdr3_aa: CASSRPGTRVGDEQFF

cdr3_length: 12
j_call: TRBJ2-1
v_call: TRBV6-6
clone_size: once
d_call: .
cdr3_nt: TGTGCCAGCTCACCTCCGGGACATGAGCAGTTCTTC
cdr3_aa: CASSPPGHEQFF

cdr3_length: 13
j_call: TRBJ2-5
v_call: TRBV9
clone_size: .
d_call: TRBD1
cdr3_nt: TGTGCCAGCAGCTCAACAGGGGTGGAGACCCAGTACTTC
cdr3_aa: CASSSTGVETQYF

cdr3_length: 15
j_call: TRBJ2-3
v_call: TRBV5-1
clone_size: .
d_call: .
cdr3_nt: TGCGCCAGCAGCCCAATTTCAGGGGACACAGATACGCAGTATTTT
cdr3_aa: CASSPISGDTDTQYF

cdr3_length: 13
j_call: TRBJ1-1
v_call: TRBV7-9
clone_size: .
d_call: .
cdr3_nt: TGTGCCAGCAGCTTCCCAGGGACCACTGAAGCTTTCTTT
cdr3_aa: CASSFPGTTEAFF

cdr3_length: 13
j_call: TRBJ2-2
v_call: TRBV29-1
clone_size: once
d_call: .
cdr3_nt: TGCAGCGTCGACAGGGGAGGGACCGGGGAGCTGTTTTTT
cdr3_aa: CSVDRGGTGELFF

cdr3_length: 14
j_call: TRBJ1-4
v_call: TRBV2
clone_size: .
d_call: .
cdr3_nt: TGTGCCAGCCTCGAGCGCCCAGGGTACGAAAAACTGTTTTTT
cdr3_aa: CASLERPGYEKLFF

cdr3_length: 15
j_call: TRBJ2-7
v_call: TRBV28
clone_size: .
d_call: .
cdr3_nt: TGTGCCAGCAGTTTGCGGGGACAGATGAACTACGAGCAGTACTTC
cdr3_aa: CASSLRGQMNYEQYF

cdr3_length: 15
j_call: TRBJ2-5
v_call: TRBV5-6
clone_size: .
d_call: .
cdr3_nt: TGTGCCAGCAGCTTGGATTGGGGAAAGGGGGAGACCCAGTACTTC
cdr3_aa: CASSLDWGKGETQYF

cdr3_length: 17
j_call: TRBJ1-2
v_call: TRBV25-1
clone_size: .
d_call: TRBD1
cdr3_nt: TGTGCCAGCAGTGAATACTTCTTAGACAGGGGAACGGGCGGCTACACCTTC
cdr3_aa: CASSEYFLDRGTGGYTF

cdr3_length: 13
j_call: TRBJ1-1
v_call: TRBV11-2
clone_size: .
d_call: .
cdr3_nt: TGTGCCAGCAGCTTAGGGCCTTCGATCGGGCCCATTTTT
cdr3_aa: CASSLGPSIGPIF

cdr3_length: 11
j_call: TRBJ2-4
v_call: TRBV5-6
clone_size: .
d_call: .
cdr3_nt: TGTGCCAGCAGCCTTAGAAACATTCAGTACTTC
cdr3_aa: CASSLRNIQYF

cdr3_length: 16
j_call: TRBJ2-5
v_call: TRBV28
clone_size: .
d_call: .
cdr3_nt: TGTGCCAGCAGCCAGGGGACCGGGGGGTACCAAGAGACCCAGTACTTC
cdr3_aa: CASSQGTGGYQETQYF

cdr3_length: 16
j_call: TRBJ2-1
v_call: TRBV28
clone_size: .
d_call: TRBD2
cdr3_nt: TGTGCCAGCAGTCCGCTAGCGGGAGACCCCTACAATGAGCAGTTCTTC
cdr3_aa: CASSPLAGDPYNEQFF

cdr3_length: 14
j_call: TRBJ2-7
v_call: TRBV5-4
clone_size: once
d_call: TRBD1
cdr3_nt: TGTGCCAGCAGCTTGGGGGACAGGGCTTACGAGCAGTACTTC
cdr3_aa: CASSLGDRAYEQYF

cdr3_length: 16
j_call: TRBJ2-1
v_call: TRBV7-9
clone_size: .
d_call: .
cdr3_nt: TGTGCCAGCAGCTTACCCCCGACGAGCTCCTACAATGAGCAGTTCTTC
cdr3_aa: CASSLPPTSSYNEQFF

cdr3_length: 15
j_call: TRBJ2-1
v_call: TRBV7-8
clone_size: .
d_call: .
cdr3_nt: TGTGCCAGCAGCTTATTACTAGGAGGAGGCAATGAGCAGTTCTTC
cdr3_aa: CASSLLLGGGNEQFF

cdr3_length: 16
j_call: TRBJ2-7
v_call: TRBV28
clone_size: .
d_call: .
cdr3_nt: TGTGCCAGCAGTACCTCAACCGGGTTTCAGGCCTACGAGCAGTACTTC
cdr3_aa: CASSTSTGFQAYEQYF

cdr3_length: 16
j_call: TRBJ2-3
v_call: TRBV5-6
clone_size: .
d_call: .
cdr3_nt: TGTGCCAGCAGCTTTTGGCTAGCGCAAACCACAGATACGCAGTATTTT
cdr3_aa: CASSFWLAQTTDTQYF

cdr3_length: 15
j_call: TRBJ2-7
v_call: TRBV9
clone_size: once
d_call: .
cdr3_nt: TGTGCCAGCAGCCCTCTTGGACAGTGGCCCTACGAGCAGTACTTC
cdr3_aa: CASSPLGQWPYEQYF

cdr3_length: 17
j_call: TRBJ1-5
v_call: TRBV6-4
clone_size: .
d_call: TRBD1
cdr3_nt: TGTGCCAGCCCAACAGGGGGCGATCCTGGGTCTAATCAGCCCCAGCATTTT
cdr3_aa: CASPTGGDPGSNQPQHF